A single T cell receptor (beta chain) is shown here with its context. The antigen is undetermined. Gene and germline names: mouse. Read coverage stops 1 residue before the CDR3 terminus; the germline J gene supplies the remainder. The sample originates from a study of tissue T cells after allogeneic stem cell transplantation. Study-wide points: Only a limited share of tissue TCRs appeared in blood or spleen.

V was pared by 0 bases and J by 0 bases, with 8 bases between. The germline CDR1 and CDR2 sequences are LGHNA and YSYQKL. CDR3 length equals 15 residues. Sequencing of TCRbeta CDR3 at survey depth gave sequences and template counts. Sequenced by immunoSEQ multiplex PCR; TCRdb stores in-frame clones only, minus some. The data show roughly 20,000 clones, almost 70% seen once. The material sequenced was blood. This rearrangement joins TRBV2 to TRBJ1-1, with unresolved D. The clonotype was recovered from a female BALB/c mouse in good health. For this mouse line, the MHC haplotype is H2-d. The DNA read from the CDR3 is TGTGCCAGCAGCCAAGAAGCATATGCAAACACAGAAGTCTTC. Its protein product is CASSQEAYANTEVF. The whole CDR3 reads CASSQEAYANTEVFF.